Listed below are T cell receptor beta chains from one sample, sequenced in a study of molecular identifiers for immune sequencing clone quantification. TCRdb ran MiXCR on the PCR reads and lists one entry per CDR3 protein. The sample contains about 40,000 distinct CDR3 sequences, about 24% of which appear only once. Source material: naive CD8+ T cells from blood, with Jurkat cell RNA spiked in. The receptors derive from a human donor in good health. Some libraries in this study had Jurkat cell RNA spiked in. Both conserved end residues are part of each CDR3. The D gene is left open where the match is weak. Not every row has a clone size; where given, it reads once, few, many or a size class.

d_gene,v_gene,abundance,j_gene,CDR3aa,CDR3nt
NA,TRBV7-9,many,TRBJ2-7,CASREAGGASYEQYF,TGTGCCAGCAGGGAGGCTGGGGGTGCCTCCTACGAGCAGTACTTC
TRBD2,TRBV12-3/TRBV12-4,few,TRBJ2-5,CASSSPPKAGATETQYF,TGTGCCAGCAGTTCACCCCCCAAAGCGGGAGCAACGGAGACCCAGTACTTC
TRBD1,TRBV23-1,many,TRBJ1-6,CASSQSPIKSTGGNSPLHF,TGCGCCAGCAGTCAATCCCCCATTAAGTCGACAGGGGGCAATTCACCCCTCCACTTT
TRBD1,TRBV5-6,many,TRBJ2-3,CASRTGTASTDTQYF,TGTGCCAGCAGGACCGGGACAGCTAGCACAGATACGCAGTATTTT
NA,TRBV30,NA,TRBJ2-6,CAWSVEGSPGANVLTF,TGTGCCTGGAGTGTTGAGGGATCACCTGGGGCCAACGTCCTGACTTTC
NA,TRBV4-1,many,TRBJ2-3,CASSQRRTDTQYF,TGCGCCAGCAGCCAACGACGAACAGATACGCAGTATTTT
NA,TRBV12-3/TRBV12-4,many,TRBJ1-5,CASSGPGSSNQPQHF,TGTGCCAGCAGTGGTCCAGGGTCGAGCAATCAGCCCCAGCATTTT
NA,TRBV19,NA,TRBJ1-1,CASSIGTEAFF,TGTGCCAGTAGTATCGGCACTGAAGCTTTCTTT
NA,TRBV3-1,NA,TRBJ2-5,CASSLELAKKETQYF,TGTGCCAGCAGCCTAGAACTAGCAAAGAAAGAGACACAGTACTTC
NA,TRBV21-1,many,TRBJ2-1,CARPGVPYNEQFF,TGTGCCAGACCCGGGGTACCCTACAATGAGCAGTTCTTC
TRBD2,TRBV7-6,many,TRBJ2-2,CASNHGLAGGPGELFF,TGTGCCAGCAACCACGGACTAGCGGGAGGGCCCGGGGAGCTGTTTTTT
TRBD2,TRBV7-9,many,TRBJ2-1,CASSLDTGLAGHEQFF,TGTGCCAGCAGCTTAGACACGGGACTAGCTGGCCATGAGCAGTTCTTC
NA,TRBV19,many,TRBJ1-1,CASSIGSTLNTEAFF,TGTGCCAGTAGTATAGGGTCCACCTTGAACACTGAAGCTTTCTTT
NA,TRBV28,many,TRBJ2-7,CASSGYRFGAYEQYF,TGTGCCAGCAGTGGATACAGGTTCGGGGCCTACGAGCAGTACTTC
TRBD2,TRBV11-2,many,TRBJ2-5,CASSLDDLAGKETQYF,TGTGCCAGCAGCTTAGACGACCTAGCGGGGAAAGAGACCCAGTACTTC
NA,TRBV4-1,many,TRBJ1-2,CASSQDMAGYGYTF,TGCGCCAGCAGCCAAGACATGGCAGGCTATGGCTACACCTTC
NA,TRBV20-1,many,TRBJ1-5,CSASAGGQPQHF,TGCAGTGCGAGCGCGGGCGGTCAGCCCCAGCATTTT
NA,TRBV29-1,many,TRBJ2-2,CSVLTGSNTGELFF,TGCAGCGTTCTGACAGGTTCGAACACCGGGGAGCTGTTTTTT
NA,TRBV30,many,TRBJ1-1,CAWSVGTGNTEAFF,TGTGCCTGGAGTGTGGGTACAGGGAACACTGAAGCTTTCTTT
NA,TRBV20-1,once,TRBJ1-5,CSARDLDAFNNQPQHF,TGCAGTGCTAGAGATTTGGACGCCTTTAACAATCAGCCCCAGCATTTT
NA,TRBV7-9,few,TRBJ2-7,CASSPPTENYEQYF,TGTGCCAGCAGCCCCCCGACAGAAAACTACGAGCAGTACTTC
TRBD1,TRBV19,few,TRBJ1-5,CASSIDRVPGQTNQPQHF,TGTGCCAGTAGTATAGATCGTGTGCCGGGACAGACAAATCAGCCCCAGCATTTT